Shown below are 6 T cell receptor beta chains from a single sample sequenced in a study of blood T cell repertoires in COVID-19. TCRdb's table, derived via immunoSEQ multiplex PCR, lists solely in-frame clones and lacks some. The sample has about 150,000 clones, 70% to 80% seen once; the top ten hold roughly 20%. Material for sequencing was PBMCs or T cells enriched from blood (not recorded which). These receptors were collected from a woman between 70 and 85 years old in a cohort exposed to, infected with or recovered from COVID-19 (not recorded which).

The chain recombines TRBV5-4 with TRBJ2-4; D perhaps matches TRBD1 (7 bases). The germline gives CDR1 SGHNT, CDR2 YYREEE (reference sequence). The CDR3 extends over 14 amino acids. The ends were cut back, 3 bases at V and 10 bases at J, with 17 bases in the middle. The CDR3 protein is CASSSDREGRIQYF. The CDR3 DNA follows: TGTGCCAGCAGCTCAGACAGGGAAGGGAGGATTCAGTACTTC.

The chain joins TRBV4-1 to TRBJ2-5; 11 positions agree with TRBD2. The ends lost 4 bases at V and 8 bases at J; junction bases unmatched: 9. Germline CDR1 MGHRA, CDR2 YSYEKL. The CDR3 consists of 15 residues. CDR3 in amino acids: CASSPAGTSGHTQYF. The CDR3 coding sequence is TGCGCCAGCAGCCCCGCCGGGACTAGCGGCCATACCCAGTACTTC.

This chain joins TRBV7-3 and TRBJ1-5; 9 nucleotides agree with TRBD1. The CDR3 contains 17 residues. The junction had 11 bases not matched to a gene; V was cut back by 5 bases and J by 3 bases. Germline V gene data show CDR1 as SGHTA and CDR2 as FQGTGA. The CDR3 here is CASSKQTGGKDNQPQHF. CDR3 bases: TGTGCCAGCAGCAAACAGACAGGGGGAAAGGACAATCAGCCCCAGCATTTT.

V is TRBV6-4 and J is TRBJ1-1, with D uncertain. This CDR3 spans 13 amino acids. Trimming pared 6 bases from V and 0 bases from J, leaving 8 bases between. Germline V gene lookup returns CDR1 MRHNA and CDR2 SNTAGT. CDR3: CASRFDMNTEAFF. The CDR3 DNA reads TGTGCCAGCAGATTCGACATGAACACTGAAGCTTTCTTT.

The chain recombines TRBV2 with TRBJ2-3; 9 bases map to TRBD2. V shed 3 bases and J 6 bases; nucleotides not matched to a gene: 4. Germline CDR1 reads SNHLY; CDR2 reads FYNNEI. The CDR3 runs 14 residues. DNA for the CDR3: TGTGCCAGCAGTGATTGGCTAGCGGGGGATACGCAGTATTTT. This sequence encodes CASSDWLAGDTQYF.

Written as DNA, the CDR3 is TGTGCCAGCACCAAACAGGTAACTTCTGCAGCTTTCTTT. It codes for CASTKQVTSAAFF. V gene TRBV7-9 combines with J gene TRBJ1-1, with D possibly matching TRBD1 (5 bases). The CDR3 has 13 amino acids. Germline loops: CDR1 SEHNR, CDR2 FQNEAQ (reference sequence). With 7 bases removed from V and 10 bases from J, the gap between germline ends came to 19 bases.